The 4 T cell receptor beta chains below were found in one sample sequenced in a study of early T cells in non-severe SARS-CoV-2 infection. TCRdb reanalysed the 5' RACE reads using MiXCR and keeps one entry per CDR3 protein. The sample holds about 77,000 distinct CDR3 sequences; 5% are singletons and the top ten take under 8%. The sequenced sample was whole blood, obtained at baseline. The receptors stem from an adult who was a healthcare worker with PCR-confirmed SARS-CoV-2 infection or an uninfected control (not recorded which).

This clonotype appeared a few times. This chain uses TRBV29-1 with TRBJ1-1; possibly TRBD1 for D (6 bases). V was cut by 3 bases and J by 5 bases, with 16 bases left in between. Germline values: CDR1 SQVTM, CDR2 ANQGSEA. The CDR3 sequence is 14 residues long. The DNA for the CDR3 is TGCAGCGTTGAGGGGGGCGCCGGCCCGACTGAAGCTTTCTTT. It translates to CSVEGGAGPTEAFF. Full variable domain (rest looked up from reference TRBV29-1 and TRBJ1-1): SAVISQKPSRDICQRGTSLTIQCQVDSQVTMMFWYRQQPGQSLTLIATANQGSEATYESGFVIDKFPISRPNLTFSTLTVSNMSPEDSSIYLCSVEGGAGPTEAFFGQGTRLTVV.

Many counts were recorded for this clonotype. The J gene is TRBJ1-6, the V gene TRBV10-2, with 10 bases matching TRBD1. With V trimmed by 7 bases and J by 9 bases, 6 bases remained unmatched. Germline lookup yields CDR1 WSHSY and CDR2 SAAADI. This CDR3 region has 14 residues. CDR3 sequence reads: CASKAGTGVSPLHF. The CDR3 DNA sequence: TGCGCCAGCAAAGCCGGGACAGGGGTTTCACCCCTCCACTTT.

J is TRBJ2-1 and V is TRBV13; 7 nucleotides agree with TRBD2. Germline CDR1 reads PRHDT; CDR2 reads FYEKMQ (reference sequence). V gave up 3 bases and J gave up 5 bases; unmatched junction bases: 10. This CDR3 contains 16 residues. CDR3 nucleotide sequence: TGTGCCAGCAGCTTTCCCTGGCGGGAGTCTCACAATGAGCAGTTCTTC. It codes for CASSFPWRESHNEQFF.

This clonotype was seen at least ten times. The rearrangement joins TRBV12-3 or TRBV12-4 to TRBJ2-3, with 16 nucleotides matching TRBD2. The CDR3 covers 16 residues. With 6 bases clipped from V and 6 bases from J, the junction kept 6 bases outside the gene matches. The CDR3 nucleotides read TGTGCCAGCAGCGGGACTAGCGGGGGGGTAATGGATACGCAGTATTTT. It codes for CASSGTSGGVMDTQYF.